The clone carrying this T cell receptor (beta chain) was seen only a few times. No antigen is known for it. TCRbeta library construction was performed incorporating unique molecular identifiers. TCRdb re-derived calls from the PCR reads in MiXCR, one entry per CDR3 protein. The sample lists 450,000 to 600,000 distinct CDR3 sequences, 10% to 15% occurring once. This sample was included in a study of T-cell reconstitution after alpha-beta-depleted transplantation in children. Trimming took off 0 bases at V and 1 base at J, with 12 bases between the two ends. Germline-derived CDR1 and CDR2 are DFQATT and SNEGSKA (reference sequence). The CDR3 consists of 16 residues. Overall study findings and caveats: About two months after transplant, alpha-beta T cells reportedly came from several hundred expanded graft clones. Surviving recipient T cells and intrathymic progenitors accounted for some patients' high TCRbeta diversity at day 60. At one year after transplant, newly produced T cells mostly accounted for T-cell counts and diversity.

This chain uses TRBV20-1 with TRBJ2-2; D gene ambiguous. Specimen: PBMCs, mostly from graft donor cells, collected 360 days after TCRalphabeta/CD19-depleted stem cell transplant. This TCR was recovered from a male patient between 5 and 17 years old who had a stem cell transplant for acute myeloid leukemia, so the T cells may come from the graft donor. CDR3 nucleotides: TGCAGTGCTAGAGATCGTACCGTTAAGAACACCGGGGAGCTGTTTTTT. Translating it yields CSARDRTVKNTGELFF.